These 3 T cell receptor beta chains were all obtained from the same sample, sequenced in a study of blood T cell repertoires in COVID-19. Assay: immunoSEQ multiplex PCR; the TCRdb copy retains only in-frame clones and omits some. Among about 170,000 clones listed, roughly 83% were seen once. The sample comprised PBMCs or T cells enriched from blood (not recorded which). The receptors here all came from a woman between 45 and 65 years old who had recovered from COVID-19.

The CDR3 sequence: CASSLGGLETQYF. As DNA, the CDR3 is TGTGCCAGCAGCTTAGGGGGCTTGGAGACCCAGTACTTC. This chain joins TRBV7-2 and TRBJ2-5; D possibly corresponds to TRBD1 (5 bases). The CDR3 covers 13 residues. Deletions cut 1 base from V and 5 bases from J, with 8 bases between. From germline, CDR1 is SGHTA and CDR2 FQGNSA.

This clone has a single count. The rearrangement joins TRBV7-8 to TRBJ1-5; D is unresolved. Deletions cut 4 bases from V and 9 bases from J, with 16 bases between. Germline-derived CDR1 and CDR2 are SGHVS and FQNEAQ. This CDR3 is built from 14 residues. Here the CDR3 reads CASSSPDEDRPQHF. CDR3 nucleotides: TGTGCCAGCAGCTCACCCGATGAGGATCGGCCCCAGCATTTT.

This clone was seen many times. The CDR3 nucleotides read TGTGCCAGCAGTTACTACAGTAATAACCAGCCCCAGCATTTT. Translated: CASSYYSNNQPQHF. This chain joins TRBV6-5 and TRBJ1-5; D unresolved. The length of the CDR3 is 14 residues. Trimming removed 1 base at V and 7 bases at J, with 11 bases between. Per germline, CDR1 MNHEY and CDR2 SVGAGI.